Listed here are 15 T cell receptor beta chains from one sample, sequenced in a study of cytomegalovirus exposure and HLA in healthy donors. This PCR relied on a set of 60 Vbeta primers and 13 Jbeta primers. Some clones are missing from TCRdb's copy, which holds only in-frame ones; the method was immunoSEQ multiplex PCR. The sample shows tens of thousands of clones, approximately 68% of them seen only once. Sequenced sample: PBMCs. These receptors all stem from a woman aged 25 to 45 in good health and CMV-seronegative.

This chain links TRBV27 with TRBJ2-3; 7 nucleotides match TRBD2. The CDR3 is 17 residues long. Germline CDR1 reads MNHEY; CDR2 reads SMNVEV (reference sequence). J gave up 1 base and V 2 bases, and 9 bases lay outside the gene matches. CDR3 loop: CASSLPGLDERTDTQYF. The CDR3 nucleotides read TGTGCCAGCAGTTTACCCGGACTAGATGAACGCACAGATACGCAGTATTTT.

The chain uses TRBV6-1 and TRBJ2-7; TRBD2 aligns across 7 bases. With 6 bases clipped from V and 1 base from J, the junction kept 9 bases outside the gene matches. Germline-derived CDR1 and CDR2 are MNHNS and SASEGT. The CDR3 extends over 15 amino acids. CDR3 DNA: TGTGCCAGCAGAAAACCCAGCGGGGAGTCCTACGAGCAGTACTTC. Translating gives CASRKPSGESYEQYF.

V is TRBV10-3 and J is TRBJ2-2, with 7 bases that match TRBD2. The CDR3 covers 16 residues. V was pared by 2 bases and J by 1 base, with 4 bases of the junction left unmatched. CDR1 is ENHRY, CDR2 SYGVKD, per germline. The CDR3 is CAISEGLAGNTGELFF. The CDR3 coding sequence is TGTGCCATCAGTGAGGGCTTAGCGGGGAACACCGGGGAGCTGTTTTTT.

This clone was counted a few times. The chain couples TRBV2 to TRBJ1-5; D gene ambiguous. This CDR3 is built from 14 residues. V lost 1 base, J lost 0 bases, and 4 bases lay in between. The germline CDR1 and CDR2 sequences are SNHLY and FYNNEI. CDR3 region: CASSEDLSNQPQHF. CDR3 DNA sequence: TGTGCCAGCAGTGAAGATCTTAGCAATCAGCCCCAGCATTTT.

The rearrangement joins TRBV19 to TRBJ2-1, with TRBD2 matching over 9 bases. Trimming removed 7 bases from V and 3 bases from J; junction bases left unmatched: 7. From germline, CDR1 is LNHDA and CDR2 SQIVND (reference sequence). This CDR3 contains 15 residues. CDR3 loop: CASMRRTSDYNEQFF. The CDR3 coding sequence is TGTGCCAGTATGCGACGGACTAGCGACTACAATGAGCAGTTCTTC.

This chain links TRBV28 with TRBJ1-3; D not resolved. The V end was cut by 7 bases, the J end by 4 bases, with 14 bases between. This CDR3 is built from 14 residues. Germline CDR1 and CDR2: MDHEN and SYDVKM. For the CDR3, the DNA is TGTGCCAGCACACTCGGGTTTAAGGGAAACACCATATATTTT. This translates into CASTLGFKGNTIYF.

This chain links TRBV29-1 with TRBJ2-7; TRBD1 aligns across 10 bases. This CDR3 has 13 amino acids. The V gene end was trimmed by 6 bases and the J gene end by 3 bases; junction bases not matched to a gene: 5. Per the germline V gene, CDR1 is SQVTM and CDR2 is ANQGSEA. The CDR3 DNA sequence: TGCAGCGTCAAAAGGGACAGGGGCTACGAGCAGTACTTC. Residues: CSVKRDRGYEQYF.

The V gene is TRBV5-5, the J gene TRBJ2-1; possible D gene TRBD2, 5 bases. Germline CDR1 is SGHKS and CDR2 is YYEKEE (reference sequence). The CDR3 covers 18 residues. Trimming shortened V by 0 bases and J by 4 bases, and 20 bases separated the two germline ends. The CDR3 protein is CASSLGPSAGIMYNEQFF. The CDR3 bases are TGTGCCAGCAGCTTGGGGCCGAGTGCGGGTATCATGTACAATGAGCAGTTCTTC.

This chain uses TRBV2 with TRBJ1-6; 7 positions agree with TRBD1. The ends lost 1 base at V and 8 bases at J; junction bases unmatched: 5. CDR3 length: 15 amino acids. Germline V gene sequence: CDR1 SNHLY, CDR2 FYNNEI. CDR3 DNA sequence: TGTGCCAGCAGTGAAGGGGGGACAGTTTATTCACCCCTCCACTTT. Translated, it gives CASSEGGTVYSPLHF. The full variable domain, in which reference TRBV2 and TRBJ1-6 provide the parts outside the CDR3, is EPEVTQTPSHQVTQMGQEVILRCVPISNHLYFYWYRQILGQKVEFLVSFYNNEISEKSEIFDDQFSVERPDGSNFTLKIRSTKLEDSAMYFCASSEGGTVYSPLHFGNGTRLTVT.

The chain links TRBV6-6 to TRBJ2-7; D is perhaps TRBD1 (6 bases). The V and J ends lost 2 bases and 3 bases respectively, with 11 bases between them. The germline CDR1 and CDR2 sequences are MNHNY and SVGAGI (reference sequence). There are 14 residues in the CDR3. This chain's CDR3 is CASSYVRGGYEQYF. The CDR3 bases are TGTGCCAGCAGTTACGTCAGGGGTGGCTACGAGCAGTACTTC.

The V and J genes are TRBV27 and TRBJ1-1; D is unresolved. The germline V gene encodes CDR1 MNHEY and CDR2 SMNVEV (reference sequence). The V end lost 4 bases, the J end lost 5 bases, and 14 bases lay between the germline ends. The CDR3 is 14 residues long. In DNA, the CDR3 is TGTGCCAGCAGTTCGAGAGGACGGAGGACTGAAGCTTTCTTT. This translates into CASSSRGRRTEAFF.

This clone is a singleton in its sample. The rearrangement links TRBV18 to TRBJ1-1; 10 bases agree with TRBD1. The CDR3 loop spans 15 amino acids. Germline CDR1 reads KGHSH; CDR2 reads LQKENI. After removal of 3 bases from V and 6 bases from J, the junction contained 7 bases not matched to a gene. CDR3 nucleotides: TGTGCCAGCTCACCCAGACAGGGGGCAACGTCTGAAGCTTTCTTT. This sequence encodes CASSPRQGATSEAFF. The variable domain in full, completed from reference TRBV18 and TRBJ1-1, reads NAGVMQNPRHLVRRRGQEARLRCSPMKGHSHVYWYRQLPEEGLKFMVYLQKENIIDESGMPKERFSAEFPKEGPSILRIQQVVRGDSAAYFCASSPRQGATSEAFFGQGTRLTVV.

The chain carries TRBV30 and TRBJ1-3; D perhaps matches TRBD1 (5 bases). The CDR3 has 14 residues. Germline loops: CDR1 GTSNPN, CDR2 SVGIG (reference sequence). V lost 2 bases and J lost 4, with 12 bases in between. Here the CDR3 reads CAWSRGAGGNTIYF. The CDR3 DNA follows: TGTGCCTGGAGTCGCGGGGCGGGGGGAAACACCATATATTTT. The full variable domain, completed using reference TRBV30 and TRBJ1-3, is SQTIHQWPATLVQPVGSPLSLECTVEGTSNPNLYWYRQAAGRGLQLLFYSVGIGQISSEVPQNLSASRPQDRQFILSSKKLLLSDSGFYLCAWSRGAGGNTIYFGEGSWLTVV.

This clone was counted between two and nine times. The V call is TRBV7-9, the J call TRBJ1-2; TRBD1 matches at 7 bases. Germline lookup yields CDR1 SEHNR and CDR2 FQNEAQ (reference sequence). CDR3 length: 14 amino acids. The V gene end was trimmed by 1 base and the J gene end by 5 bases; junction bases not matched to a gene: 4. The CDR3 protein is CASSLGQGQYGYTF. As DNA, the CDR3 is TGTGCCAGCAGCTTAGGACAGGGACAGTATGGCTACACCTTC.

The V gene is TRBV19, the J gene TRBJ2-7; D uncertain. The CDR3 runs 13 residues. Germline V lookup: CDR1 LNHDA, CDR2 SQIVND (reference sequence). The V end lost 1 base, the J end lost 7 bases, and 11 bases lay between the germline ends. The CDR3 bases are TGTGCCAGTAGTATAGGCGGTGTCGGGGAGCAGTACTTC. It encodes CASSIGGVGEQYF.